This T cell receptor beta chain was sequenced in a study of CD8+ T cells in alopecia areata. At the level of the study: Twice a day, 5 to 10 mg of oral tofacitinib was administered to treated patients. Study-level findings and limits: Amid tofacitinib therapy, many expanded lesional clones stayed present in scalp and blood. Elevated clonality characterized lesional scalp relative to normal scalp, particularly in alopecia totalis/universalis. Mice showed clearer TCR sharing than patients did, a gap that was possibly HLA-related.

Stated treatment: oral pan-JAK inhibitor, 5-10 mg twice daily. The CDR3 totals 12 residues. Germline V CDR1 and CDR2: SGHDT, YYEEEE. The germline V and J ends were trimmed by 4 bases and 7 bases, with 11 bases remaining between them. cDNA reverse transcribed from extracted RNA served as the sequencing template. Some clones are missing from TCRdb's copy, which holds only in-frame ones; the method was immunoSEQ multiplex PCR. The sample contains some 190,000 clones, less than 70% of which appear only once. This clone appeared a few times. Its antigen remains unidentified. The gene calls are TRBV5-6 and TRBJ1-1, with D perhaps TRBD1 (6 bases). This clonotype was obtained from a human donor with alopecia areata. The material sequenced was CD4+ T cells sorted from blood, taken at approximately week 50, from a patient treated with tofacitinib. CDR3 nucleotides: TGTGCCAGCAGCCAACGACAGGTTGAAGCTTTCTTT. Encoded protein: CASSQRQVEAFF.